Listed here is a single TCR beta chain. Antigen: not known. 60 Vbeta and 13 Jbeta primers were used in PCR. This table comes from immunoSEQ multiplex PCR, and its TCRdb copy is limited to in-frame clones, with some not included. The sample includes 100,000 or so clones, 75% to 85% of them seen just once. Sampled while nominally healthy, donors likely had unrecorded immune exposures. The sample is drawn from a study of cytomegalovirus exposure and HLA in healthy donors. Overall study results and limits: TCR beta V segments were, for the most part, productive about 87% or about 30% of the time in an earlier analysis. What a later analysis showed was that several of the most significant clusters appeared linked to common viral pathogens. The listing of 150 or so TCR beta chains classed them as cytomegalovirus-associated.

V was shortened by 7 bases and J by 4 bases, with 13 bases between the two germline ends. The CDR3 is 14 amino acids. The germline gives CDR1 MNHEY, CDR2 SMNVEV (reference sequence). The receptor comes from a man between 18 and 35 years old in good health and CMV-seronegative. The V gene is TRBV27, the J gene TRBJ2-2; a possible D gene is TRBD1 (6 bases). The sequenced sample consisted of PBMCs. The CDR3 loop is CASNAGRGTGELFF. In DNA form, the CDR3 reads TGTGCCAGCAACGCCGGCAGGGGCACCGGGGAGCTGTTTTTT.